Listed below are T cell receptor beta chains from one sample, sequenced in a study of CD8 T cells in Susac syndrome. Using its own MiXCR run on the immunoSEQ multiplex PCR reads, TCRdb lists one record per CDR3 protein. The table lists 120,000 to 150,000 distinct CDR3 sequences, roughly 95% of them singletons. Sequencing was done on a sample of CD4+ T cells from PBMCs. These receptors came from a human donor with Susac syndrome. The CDR3 runs from the conserved cysteine through the conserved F or W. D genes are given only for firm matches. Clone size appears in some rows only: once, few, many, or a class for an expanded clone.

cdr3_aa cdr3_nt clone_size v_call d_call j_call
CASSSPGQGLSYTF TGTGCCAGTAGTTCTCCGGGACAGGGGTTGTCCTACACCTTC NA TRBV19 TRBD1 TRBJ1-2
CASSLLTPGQPYNEQFF TGTGCCAGCAGTTTACTGACCCCGGGACAACCCTACAATGAGCAGTTCTTC NA TRBV27 NA TRBJ2-1
CASSQANLVAWGGEQYF TGCGCCAGCAGCCAAGCAAATTTGGTGGCTTGGGGAGGCGAGCAGTACTTC NA TRBV4-1 NA TRBJ2-7
CASSLGGTSYGYTF TGCGCCAGCAGCTTGGGCGGGACAAGCTATGGCTACACCTTC NA TRBV5-1 NA TRBJ1-2
CASSGVGGQINTGELFF TGTGCCAGCAGTGGGGTTGGTGGACAGATTAACACCGGGGAGCTGTTTTTT NA TRBV28 NA TRBJ2-2
CSSSVSSYNEQFF TGTTCCTCCTCCGTCAGCTCCTACAATGAGCAGTTCTTC NA TRBV7-3 NA TRBJ2-1
CASSQDRAQKNIQYF TGTGCCAGCAGTCAGGACAGGGCTCAAAAAAACATTCAGTACTTC NA TRBV7-9 TRBD1 TRBJ2-4
CASSPVGTGELFF TGTGCCAGCAGTCCGGTTGGCACCGGGGAGCTGTTTTTT NA TRBV2 NA TRBJ2-2
CASSHLGQRNTEAFF TGTGCCAGCAGCCACTTGGGACAGAGGAACACTGAAGCTTTCTTT NA TRBV3-1 TRBD1 TRBJ1-1
CASSFWNPGSYEQYF TGTGCCAGCAGTTTCTGGAACCCCGGATCCTACGAGCAGTACTTC once TRBV12-3/TRBV12-4 NA TRBJ2-7
CSASSGTMVDTQYF TGCAGTGCTAGTAGCGGGACCATGGTAGATACGCAGTATTTT NA TRBV20-1 TRBD2 TRBJ2-3
CASNPGAADFTDTQYF TGTGCCAGCAACCCCGGGGCAGCCGATTTCACAGATACGCAGTATTTT NA TRBV7-9 NA TRBJ2-3
CASSSSTGGRVTEAFF NA NA TRBV6-6 NA TRBJ1-1
CASRTSAGNTEAFF TGTGCCAGCAGAACCTCGGCAGGGAACACTGAAGCTTTCTTT NA TRBV12-3/TRBV12-4 NA TRBJ1-1
CASSFGLDTEAFF TGTGCCAGCAGCTTCGGGTTGGACACTGAAGCTTTCTTT NA TRBV7-3 NA TRBJ1-1
CASSQEGGQLGNQPQHF TGCGCCAGCAGCCAAGAAGGGGGACAGCTAGGCAATCAGCCCCAGCATTTT NA TRBV4-1 TRBD1 TRBJ1-5
CASSIAGTYEQYF TGCGCCAGCAGTATCGCAGGGACCTACGAGCAGTACTTC NA TRBV5-1 NA TRBJ2-7
CASSLISGATNEKLFF TGTGCCAGCAGCTTGATTTCGGGGGCAACTAATGAAAAACTGTTTTTT NA TRBV7-9 NA TRBJ1-4
CASSGGGQINEQFF TGTGCCAGCAGCGGGGGGGGACAGATCAATGAGCAGTTCTTC NA TRBV9 NA TRBJ2-1
CSALGTGNQPQHF TGCAGTGCTTTGGGGACAGGTAATCAGCCCCAGCATTTT NA TRBV20-1 TRBD1 TRBJ1-5
CSAPRGQGGETQYF TGCAGTGCACCCAGGGGACAGGGAGGAGAGACCCAGTACTTC NA TRBV20-1 TRBD1 TRBJ2-5
CSATDRDHEQFF TGCAGTGCCACGGACAGGGATCATGAGCAGTTCTTC once TRBV20-1 TRBD1 TRBJ2-1
CSARGPGVAWEQFF TGCAGTGCTAGAGGCCCCGGGGTGGCATGGGAGCAGTTCTTC NA TRBV20-1 NA TRBJ2-1